The 8 T cell receptor beta chains presented below share a single source sample, sequenced in a study of shared clonotypes between healthy human individuals. Some clones are missing from TCRdb's copy, which holds only in-frame ones; the method was immunoSEQ multiplex PCR. Of 1.4 million or so clones in the sample, roughly 98.5% were seen once. Sample: naive CD4+ T cells sorted from blood. Subset given: CD45RA+ positively selected. The receptors stem from a man younger than 40 in good health.

The chain is built from TRBV5-4 and TRBJ1-5, with a tentative D call TRBD1 (5 bases). The CDR3 is made up of 17 amino acids. In germline, CDR1 is SGHNT, CDR2 YYREEE (reference sequence). Between the trimmed V and J ends, which lost 4 bases and 3 bases, there was a span of 20 bases. The CDR3 reads CASSPSTELAANQPQHF. CDR3 sequence (DNA): TGTGCCAGCAGCCCCTCGACAGAACTCGCCGCCAATCAGCCCCAGCATTTT.

CDR3 in DNA: TGTGCCAGCTCACCACCCCGGGGACAGCCCCAGCATTTT. It yields the protein CASSPPRGQPQHF. The gene calls are TRBV18 and TRBJ1-5; no clear D. The germline gives CDR1 KGHSH, CDR2 LQKENI. The CDR3 spans 13 residues. Trimming cost V 0 bases and J 7 bases, with 7 bases left between them. Full variable domain (outside the CDR3, taken from reference TRBV18 and TRBJ1-5): NAGVMQNPRHLVRRRGQEARLRCSPMKGHSHVYWYRQLPEEGLKFMVYLQKENIIDESGMPKERFSAEFPKEGPSILRIQQVVRGDSAAYFCASSPPRGQPQHFGDGTRLSIL.

V is TRBV5-8 and J is TRBJ2-7, with a possible D match to TRBD1 (6 bases). Germline loops: CDR1 SGHTS, CDR2 YDEGEE. V was clipped by 4 bases and J by 2 bases, with 13 bases between them. This CDR3 is 14 amino acids long. The CDR3 spells CASSRPDRPYEQYF. The CDR3 nucleotides read TGTGCCAGCAGCCGTCCTGACAGGCCCTACGAGCAGTACTTC.

The rearrangement uses TRBV2 and TRBJ1-2; 7 nucleotides align to TRBD1. CDR3 length: 15 amino acids. CDR1 and CDR2 from the germline V gene are SNHLY and FYNNEI. The junction had 9 bases not matched to a gene; V was cut back by 4 bases and J by 4 bases. CDR3 in DNA: TGTGCCAGCAGTGTCGGACAGGCTCGATCCTATGGCTACACCTTC. It specifies CASSVGQARSYGYTF.

The chain uses TRBV25-1 and TRBJ2-2; D is possibly TRBD2 (5 bases). Trimming shortened V by 3 bases and J by 3 bases, and 8 bases separated the two germline ends. This CDR3 is built from 14 residues. CDR1 and CDR2 (germline): MGHDK, SYGVNS. For the CDR3, the DNA is TGTGCCAGCAGTGATAGAGGGTACACCGGGGAGCTGTTTTTT. Its translation: CASSDRGYTGELFF.

The V gene is TRBV9, the J gene TRBJ2-3, with D possibly matching TRBD2 (5 bases). This CDR3 comprises 15 residues. The V and J ends lost 3 bases and 6 bases respectively, with 17 bases between them. Germline values: CDR1 SGDLS, CDR2 YYNGEE. CDR3 protein: CASSESGLVMDTQYF. The CDR3 DNA sequence: TGTGCCAGCAGCGAGTCCGGACTCGTCATGGATACGCAGTATTTT.

This sequence joins TRBV5-8 and TRBJ2-5; D remains unclear. CDR1 is SGHTS and CDR2 is YDEGEE in the germline V gene. With 3 bases removed from V and 5 bases from J, the gap between germline ends came to 17 bases. This CDR3 region has 15 residues. In DNA, the CDR3 is TGTGCCAGCAGCTCGGTACAACTTGGGTCGGAGACCCAGTACTTC. Encoded protein: CASSSVQLGSETQYF. Together with reference TRBV5-8 and TRBJ2-5, the CDR3 gives the full variable domain: EAGVTQSPTHLIKTRGQQATLRCSPISGHTSVYWYQQALGLGLQFLLWYDEGEERNRGNFPPRFSGRQFPNYSSELNVNALELEDSALYLCASSSVQLGSETQYFGPGTRLLVL.

The J gene is TRBJ2-7, the V gene TRBV28; no definite D call. Germline CDR1 reads MDHEN; CDR2 reads SYDVKM. The CDR3 runs to 16 residues. V was shortened by 5 bases and J by 0 bases, with 17 bases between the two germline ends. This CDR3 reads CASSTRWMGSSYEQYF. CDR3 sequence (DNA): TGTGCCAGCAGTACGCGATGGATGGGCTCCTCCTACGAGCAGTACTTC.